This T cell receptor beta chain was recorded in a study of OX40 agonist ivuxolimab in advanced cancers. At the level of the study: Dosing consisted of intravenous ivuxolimab at 0.01 to 10 mg/kg every 2 weeks. Among those enrolled, mean age was 60 years (range about 23 to 79) and over 70% were male.

Germline assignment: CDR1 MNHNS and CDR2 SASEGT. The ends were cut back, 2 bases at V and 0 bases at J, with 14 bases in the middle. This CDR3 is built from 17 residues. Systemic immunosuppression or a history of autoimmune disease excluded patients. Sampled blood was obtained at baseline, cycle 4 day 1, and cycle 7 day 1. Data came from immunoSEQ multiplex PCR; TCRdb stores just in-frame clones and leaves some out. The data show approximately 76,000 clones, about nine tenths seen once. The chain joins TRBV6-1 to TRBJ1-3; D is unclear. This sequence was found in an adult with an advanced solid tumor such as melanoma, head and neck, liver or kidney cancer. The sequencing used CD4+ or CD8+ T cells sorted from blood, collected in a trial of the OX40 agonist ivuxolimab. The CDR3 nucleotides read TGTGCCAGCAGTGAAAAGCCCCCCCAGACCTCTGGAAACACCATATATTTT. This gives the protein CASSEKPPQTSGNTIYF.